This TCR beta chain was identified in a study of T cell responses to AZD1222 COVID-19 vaccine. Study-wide findings and caveats: White British donors predominated, females outnumbered males, and clonal diversity was possibly underestimated.

V was shortened by 0 bases and J by 5 bases, with 14 bases between the two germline ends. Germline V gene sequence: CDR1 LNHNV, CDR2 YYDKDF (reference sequence). The CDR3 covers 17 residues. Sequenced by immunoSEQ multiplex PCR; TCRdb stores in-frame clones only, minus some. This sample has around 200,000 clones, with roughly 94% found just once. Comments on this clone: What it binds is unknown.

The receptor was derived from an adult who received the AZD1222 COVID-19 vaccine. Sample: peripheral blood, taken 28 days after the second AZD1222 dose. The gene calls are TRBV15 and TRBJ1-6, with a tentative D call TRBD1 (5 bases). In nucleotides, the CDR3 is TGTGCCACCAGCAGAGAAGCGAGGGGAGAAGATAATTCACCCCTCCACTTT. This codes for CATSREARGEDNSPLHF.